What follows is one T cell receptor (beta chain) and its context. As yet, its antigen is unknown. A read error may account for a junction end that differs from germline. Healthy individuals who donated bone marrow served as the donors. The data were taken from a study of cytomegalovirus exposure and HLA in healthy donors. Study outcomes and limitations: There were a few CMV-associated chains whose specificity for CMV antigens was confirmed in vitro. Listed as cytomegalovirus-associated were more than 150 TCR beta chains.

Primers included in the PCR were 60 Vbeta and 13 Jbeta primers. TCRdb keeps only in-frame clones here, not all; method: immunoSEQ multiplex PCR. The repertoire consists of approximately 220,000 clones, with 75% occurring once and the leading ten covering 1.5% to 2%. This CDR3 contains 17 residues. CDR1 and CDR2 from the germline V gene are PRHDT and FYEKMQ (reference sequence). This clonotype was obtained from a woman aged 25 to 39 in good health and CMV-seronegative. The chain is built from TRBV13 and TRBJ2-4; TRBD1 aligns across 7 bases. The source material was PBMCs. The CDR3 region has the DNA TGTGTCAGCAGCTCCACGGACAGGCGGGTAGCCAAAAACATTCAGTACTTC. Translated, it gives CVSSSTDRRVAKNIQYF.